Listed below are T cell receptor beta chains from one sample, sequenced in a study of cytomegalovirus exposure and HLA in healthy donors. Sequencing was performed with immunoSEQ multiplex PCR; in TCRdb, only in-frame clones are kept and a portion is missing. The top ten clones hold under 0.25% of a sample with a few hundred thousand clones, around 79% of them seen once. Input material: PBMCs. Receptor source: a girl aged 2 to 9 in good health and CMV-seronegative. Both conserved end residues are part of each CDR3.

j_call v_call cdr3_aa
TRBJ2-6 TRBV2 CASSYIAGANVLTF
TRBJ1-2 TRBV7-9 CASSLGRDRGLYGYTF
TRBJ2-7 TRBV10-3 CAISRGTALYEQYF
TRBJ2-6 TRBV10-3 CAISVRDRSKVPPTNVLTF
TRBJ1-5 TRBV5-1 CASSITGIEPPGQPQHF
TRBJ1-5 TRBV27 CASRPNRGKRDQPQHF
TRBJ1-1 TRBV6-5 CASGRYGGTEAFF
TRBJ2-2 TRBV30 CAWNLRGGELFF
TRBJ2-4 TRBV25-1 CASSESGRKNIQYF
TRBJ1-1 TRBV29-1 CSVDFRLNTEAFF
TRBJ1-5 TRBV2 CASTVRGNQPQHF
TRBJ2-2 TRBV9 CASSVTGGVDTGELFF